The clone carrying this T cell receptor beta chain has a single count. Its antigen is unknown. V lost 2 bases to trimming and J lost 6 bases; unmatched junction nucleotides: 6. The CDR3 extends over 17 amino acids. In germline, CDR1 is KGHSH, CDR2 LQKENI. This sample is part of a study of T cell responses to AZD1222 COVID-19 vaccine. Study-wide points: Increases in Spike-specific TCR breadth and depth were seen after two AZD1222 doses. Just a handful of people given AZD1222 tested seropositive at baseline. Reports say nearly half of spike-specific TCRs go after unmutated variant regions.

The data were produced by immunoSEQ multiplex PCR, yet TCRdb's version contains in-frame clones alone and is incomplete. Of 150,000 or so clones in the sample, 87% are singletons; the top ten hold just over 9%. Second doses at about 4 or about 12 weeks were pooled. The V call is TRBV18, the J call TRBJ2-2, with 13 bases that match TRBD2. This clonotype was obtained from an adult who received the AZD1222 COVID-19 vaccine. Sample: peripheral blood, taken 28 days after the second AZD1222 dose. CDR3: CASSPTSGRAAAGELFF. The CDR3 DNA is TGTGCCAGCTCACCAACTAGCGGGAGGGCCGCGGCCGGGGAGCTGTTTTTT.